The T cell receptor (beta chain) described here comes from a study of T cells in Graves' hyperthyroidism and ophthalmopathy. About the study: Before treatment of any kind, peripheral blood was taken at initial diagnosis. Study conclusions and caveats: Most thyroid clonotypes with frequency above 0.001 were detected in blood. Progression to ophthalmopathy was predicted a median of 6.5 months early.

From germline, CDR1 is SQVTM and CDR2 ANQGSEA. With V trimmed by 0 bases and J by 9 bases, 2 bases remained unmatched. The CDR3 loop spans 12 amino acids. A NOSPECS grade of at least 4, a Clinical Activity Score of at least 3 and duration under 3 months were recorded in ophthalmopathy patients. This clonotype was picked up a small number of times. Its antigen remains unidentified. Amplification of TCR beta CDR3 regions was performed using RNA transcripts as template. HTBI primers drove first-round RT-PCR of the TCR CDR3. MiXCR, applied by TCRdb to the multiplex PCR reads, yields one record per CDR3 protein. The sample contains about 640,000 distinct CDR3 sequences, about 20% of which appear only once.

Sequencing was done on a sample of blood. The TCR was taken from a man aged 25-45 years with Graves' ophthalmopathy. The V gene is TRBV29-1, the J gene TRBJ1-1, with 9 bases aligning to TRBD1. The DNA of the CDR3 is TGCAGCGTTGAAGAGGGACAGGGAAAAGCTTTCTTT. Protein product: CSVEEGQGKAFF.